This TCR beta chain was recovered during a study of cytomegalovirus exposure and HLA in healthy donors. Study-wide background: HLA-typed donors were the source of about 90 million unique TCRs held in an early data release.

The germline CDR1 and CDR2 sequences are SGHRS and YFSETQ. The CDR3 runs to 15 residues. V shed 3 bases and J 5 bases; nucleotides not matched to a gene: 10. Regarding this clone: Its specificity is not known.

Primers: 60 Vbeta forward and 13 Jbeta reverse. Profiling relied on immunoSEQ multiplex PCR, and the TCRdb table lists in-frame clones only, not all of them. The sample lists 70,000 to 95,000 clones; approximately 80% were seen once. The donors, nominally healthy at sampling, likely had unrecorded immune exposures. General study results and limits: Relative to the 666-donor mean, N-insertions were reportedly fewer in an Asian-associated ancestry cluster in a later analysis.

The chain combines TRBV5-1 with TRBJ2-5; 7 positions match TRBD1. Sequenced input: PBMCs. The source of this sequence is a human donor in good health. Here the CDR3 reads CASSYITGATETQYF. The CDR3 bases are TGCGCCAGCAGCTACATCACAGGGGCGACGGAGACCCAGTACTTC.